A single T cell receptor beta chain is shown here with its context. Germline loops: CDR1 SGHNT, CDR2 YYREEE (reference sequence). The CDR3 loop spans 14 amino acids. V gave up 6 bases and J gave up 3 bases, with 14 bases separating them. The sample comes from a study of T cell changes during pregnancy in multiple sclerosis. Profiled with immunoSEQ multiplex PCR; TCRdb holds only in-frame clones, not every one. This table holds about 60,000 clones, around 97% found once. The V call is TRBV5-4, the J call TRBJ2-3; possibly TRBD2 for D (5 bases). The material sequenced was CD8+ T cells from peripheral blood mononuclear cells, taken after pregnancy. The source of this sequence is a female donor with multiple sclerosis, enrolled in a pregnancy study. CDR3: CASTSVGGTDTQYF. The CDR3, as DNA: TGTGCCAGCACCTCAGTAGGCGGGACAGATACGCAGTATTTT. Full variable domain (rest looked up from reference TRBV5-4 and TRBJ2-3): ETGVTQSPTHLIKTRGQQVTLRCSSQSGHNTVSWYQQALGQGPQFIFQYYREEENGRGNFPPRFSGLQFPNYSSELNVNALELDDSALYLCASTSVGGTDTQYFGPGTRLTVL.